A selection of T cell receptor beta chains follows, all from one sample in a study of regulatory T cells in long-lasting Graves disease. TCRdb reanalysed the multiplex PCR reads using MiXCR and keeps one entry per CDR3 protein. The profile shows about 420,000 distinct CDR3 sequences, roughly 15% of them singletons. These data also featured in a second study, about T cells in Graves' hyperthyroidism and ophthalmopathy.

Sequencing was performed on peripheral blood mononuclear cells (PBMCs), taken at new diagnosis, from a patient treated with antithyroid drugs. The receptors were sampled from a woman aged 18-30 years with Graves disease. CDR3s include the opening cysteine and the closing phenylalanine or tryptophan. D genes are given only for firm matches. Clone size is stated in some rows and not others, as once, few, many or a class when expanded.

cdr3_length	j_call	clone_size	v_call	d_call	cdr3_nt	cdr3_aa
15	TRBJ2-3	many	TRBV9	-	TGTGCCAGCAGCCCCCGCGGTAGCAGCACAGATACGCAGTATTTT	CASSPRGSSTDTQYF
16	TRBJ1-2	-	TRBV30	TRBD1	TGTGCCTGGAGTGTATCGGACAGGGGGCCCGTGTATGGCTACACCTTC	CAWSVSDRGPVYGYTF
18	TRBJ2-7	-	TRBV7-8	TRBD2	TGTGCCAGCAGCCCCATCCCCCCTAGCGGGAGTCGTTCCTACGAGCAGTACTTC	CASSPIPPSGSRSYEQYF
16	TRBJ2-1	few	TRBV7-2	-	TGTGCCAGCAGCTTATACGGCGCGAGCTCCTACAATGAGCAGTTCTTC	CASSLYGASSYNEQFF
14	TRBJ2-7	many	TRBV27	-	TGTGCCAGCAGTTTTCGGGCAACAAACTACGAGCAGTACTTC	CASSFRATNYEQYF
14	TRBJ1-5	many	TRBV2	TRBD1	TGTGCCAGCAGCGGGACAGGGGGCAATCAGCCCCAGCATTTT	CASSGTGGNQPQHF
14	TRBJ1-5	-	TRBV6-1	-	TGTGCCAGCAGTGAGCCCCTTAGCAATCAGCCCCAGCATTTT	CASSEPLSNQPQHF
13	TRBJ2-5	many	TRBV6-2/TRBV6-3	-	TGTGCCAGCAGTTACGAAGCACAAGAGACCCAGTACTTC	CASSYEAQETQYF
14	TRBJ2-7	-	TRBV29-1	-	TGCAGCGTTGGGGCGGGTGGGGTTCCTGCCGAGCAGTACTTC	CSVGAGGVPAEQYF
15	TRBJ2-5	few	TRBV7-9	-	TGTGCCAGCAGCTTAACGGACAGTGTACAAGAGACCCAGTACTTC	CASSLTDSVQETQYF